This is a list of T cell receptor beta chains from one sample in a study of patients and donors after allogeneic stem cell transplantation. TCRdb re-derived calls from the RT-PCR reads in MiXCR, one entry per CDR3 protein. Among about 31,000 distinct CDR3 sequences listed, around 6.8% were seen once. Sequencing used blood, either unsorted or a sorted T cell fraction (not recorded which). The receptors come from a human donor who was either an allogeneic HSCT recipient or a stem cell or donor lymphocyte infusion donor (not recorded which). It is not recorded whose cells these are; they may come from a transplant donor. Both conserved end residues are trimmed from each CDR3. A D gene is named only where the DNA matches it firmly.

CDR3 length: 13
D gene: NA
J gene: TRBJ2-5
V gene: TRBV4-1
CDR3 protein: ASSQDPGAGETQY

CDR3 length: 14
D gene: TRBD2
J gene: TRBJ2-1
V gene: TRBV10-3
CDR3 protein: AISGGLAATSNEQF

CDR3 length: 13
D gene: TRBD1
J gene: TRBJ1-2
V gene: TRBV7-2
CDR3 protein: ASSLGSGQGYGYT

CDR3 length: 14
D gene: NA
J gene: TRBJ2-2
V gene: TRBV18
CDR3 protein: ASSLQMPSNTGELF

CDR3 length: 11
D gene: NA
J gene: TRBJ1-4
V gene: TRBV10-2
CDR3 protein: ASKASSNEKLF

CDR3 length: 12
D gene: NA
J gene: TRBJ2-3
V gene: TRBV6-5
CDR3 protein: ASSYSGSTDTQY

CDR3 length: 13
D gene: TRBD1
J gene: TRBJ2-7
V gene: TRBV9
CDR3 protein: ASSRSGTGTNEQY

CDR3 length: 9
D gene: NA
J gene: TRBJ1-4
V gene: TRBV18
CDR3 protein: ASSRGEKLF

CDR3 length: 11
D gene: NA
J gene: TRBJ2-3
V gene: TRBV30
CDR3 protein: AWSSAATDTQY

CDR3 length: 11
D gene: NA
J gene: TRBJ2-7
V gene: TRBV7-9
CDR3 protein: ASSSMPVYEQY

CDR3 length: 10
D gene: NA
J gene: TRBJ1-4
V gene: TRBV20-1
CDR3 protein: STLRTPEKLF

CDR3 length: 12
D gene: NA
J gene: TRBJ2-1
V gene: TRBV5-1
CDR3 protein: ASSVGTPLYEQF

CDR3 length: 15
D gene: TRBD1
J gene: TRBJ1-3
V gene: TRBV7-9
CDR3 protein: ASSPPPGQGAGNTIY

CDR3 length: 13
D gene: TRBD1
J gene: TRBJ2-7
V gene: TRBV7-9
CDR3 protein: ASSASDRGSHEQY

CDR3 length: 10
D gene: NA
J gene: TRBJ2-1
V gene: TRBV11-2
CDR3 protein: ASSSSRDEQF

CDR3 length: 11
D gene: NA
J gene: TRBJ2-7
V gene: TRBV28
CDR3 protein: ASSLTGGYEQY

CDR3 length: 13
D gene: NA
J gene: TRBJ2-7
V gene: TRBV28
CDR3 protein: ASTPGAVGSYEQY

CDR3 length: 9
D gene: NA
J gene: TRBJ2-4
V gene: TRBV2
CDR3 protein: ASATADIQY

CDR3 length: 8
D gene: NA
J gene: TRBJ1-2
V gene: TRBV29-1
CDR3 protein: SVRGSGYT

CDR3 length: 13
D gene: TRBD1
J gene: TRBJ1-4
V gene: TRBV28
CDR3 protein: ASSYLGQGLEKLF

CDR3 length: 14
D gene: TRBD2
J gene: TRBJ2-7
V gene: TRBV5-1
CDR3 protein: ASSLAPGLAGDEQY

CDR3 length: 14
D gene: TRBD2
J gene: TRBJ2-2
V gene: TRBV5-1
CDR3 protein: ASSPLAGEGTGELF

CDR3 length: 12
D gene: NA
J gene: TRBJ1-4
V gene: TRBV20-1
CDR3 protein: SARAVFASEKLF

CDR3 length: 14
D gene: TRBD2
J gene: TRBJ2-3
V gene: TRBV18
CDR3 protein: ASSPREAVGTDTQY

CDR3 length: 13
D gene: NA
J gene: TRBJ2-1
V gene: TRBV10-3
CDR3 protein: AISTLGGAYNEQF

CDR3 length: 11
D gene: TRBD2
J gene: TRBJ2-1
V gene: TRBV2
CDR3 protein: ASRLATYNEQF

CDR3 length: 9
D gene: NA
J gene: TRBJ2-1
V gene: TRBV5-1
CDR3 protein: ASSRDTEQF

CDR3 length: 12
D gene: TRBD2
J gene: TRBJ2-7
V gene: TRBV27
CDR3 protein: ASSLDSRGTSPY

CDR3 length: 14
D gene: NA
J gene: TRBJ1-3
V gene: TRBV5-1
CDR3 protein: ASSEQGSVSGNTIY

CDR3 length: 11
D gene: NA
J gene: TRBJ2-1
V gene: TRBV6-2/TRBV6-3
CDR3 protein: ASRDTSYNEQF

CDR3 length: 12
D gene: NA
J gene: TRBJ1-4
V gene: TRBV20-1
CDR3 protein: SARAAGPSEKLF

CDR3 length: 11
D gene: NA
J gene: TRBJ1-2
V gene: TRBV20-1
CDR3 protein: SARDTVNYGYT

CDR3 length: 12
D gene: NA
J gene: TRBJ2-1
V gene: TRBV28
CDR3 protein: ASKGYASYNEQF

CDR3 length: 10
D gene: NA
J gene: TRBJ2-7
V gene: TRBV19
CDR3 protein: ASRSEIYEQY

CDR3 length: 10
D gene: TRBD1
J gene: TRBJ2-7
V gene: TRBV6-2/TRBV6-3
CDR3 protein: ASQQGPYEQY

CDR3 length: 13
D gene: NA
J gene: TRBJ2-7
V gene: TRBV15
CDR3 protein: ATSRGGQNSYEQY

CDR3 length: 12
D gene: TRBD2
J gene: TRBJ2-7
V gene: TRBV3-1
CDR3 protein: ASSPLTSAYEQY

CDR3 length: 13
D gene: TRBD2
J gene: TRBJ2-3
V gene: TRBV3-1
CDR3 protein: ASSQGGSRADTQY

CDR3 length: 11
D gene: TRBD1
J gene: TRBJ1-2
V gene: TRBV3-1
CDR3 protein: ASSQQGAGGYT

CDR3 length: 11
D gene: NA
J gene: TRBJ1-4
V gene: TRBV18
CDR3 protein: ASSGGLNEKLF

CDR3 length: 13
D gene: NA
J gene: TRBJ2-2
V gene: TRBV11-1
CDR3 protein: ASSLADWITGELF

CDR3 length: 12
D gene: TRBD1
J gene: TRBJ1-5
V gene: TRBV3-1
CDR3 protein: ASSPGQANQPQH

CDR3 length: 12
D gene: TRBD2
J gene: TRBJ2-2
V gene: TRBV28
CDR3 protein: ASSLGGNTGELF

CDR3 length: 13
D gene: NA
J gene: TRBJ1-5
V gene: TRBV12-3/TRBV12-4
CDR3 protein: ASSLTGTSDQPQH

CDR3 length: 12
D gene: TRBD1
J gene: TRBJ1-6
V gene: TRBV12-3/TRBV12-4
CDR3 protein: ASSLRQGDSPLH

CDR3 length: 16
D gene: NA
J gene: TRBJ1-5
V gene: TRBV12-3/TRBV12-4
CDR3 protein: ASSLAKQGFYSNQPQH

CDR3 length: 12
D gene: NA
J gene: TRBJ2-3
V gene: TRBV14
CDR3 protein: ASSRDHRVDTQY

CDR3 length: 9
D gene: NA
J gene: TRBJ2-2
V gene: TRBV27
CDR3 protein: ASSLAGELF

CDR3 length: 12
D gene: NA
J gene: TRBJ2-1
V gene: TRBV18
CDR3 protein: ASSRESSYNEQF